The 21 T cell receptor beta chains reported below all come from one sample, sequenced in a study of cytomegalovirus exposure and HLA in healthy donors. PCR involved 60 Vbeta and 13 Jbeta primers. Repertoires were generated with immunoSEQ multiplex PCR, while TCRdb's copy carries only in-frame clones and drops some. The sample includes 170,000 or so clones, around 83% of them seen just once. Material for sequencing was PBMCs. The source is a man aged 45 to 65 in good health and CMV-seropositive.

The chain couples TRBV6-5 to TRBJ2-3; TRBD2 aligns across 9 bases. The V and J ends lost 6 bases and 3 bases, in that order; junction bases with no gene match: 7. The CDR3 runs 15 residues. Germline CDR1 reads MNHEY; CDR2 reads SVGAGI. The CDR3 protein is CASSPSGTGTDTQYF. The CDR3, as DNA: TGTGCCAGCAGCCCTAGCGGGACTGGGACAGATACGCAGTATTTT.

The chain recombines TRBV30 with TRBJ1-1, with 8 positions matching TRBD1. The CDR3 covers 12 residues. Germline loops: CDR1 GTSNPN, CDR2 SVGIG (reference sequence). The junction had 0 bases not matched to a gene; V was cut back by 2 bases and J by 4 bases. DNA of the CDR3: TGTGCCTGGAGTACAGGGGGCACTGAAGCTTTCTTT. This translates into CAWSTGGTEAFF.

The chain carries TRBV29-1 and TRBJ2-1; D uncertain. Trimming removed 7 bases from V and 0 bases from J, with 19 bases in between. The CDR3 sequence is 16 residues long. The germline V gene encodes CDR1 SQVTM and CDR2 ANQGSEA. CDR3 amino acids: CSAAHPTTRSYNEQFF. The CDR3 bases are TGCAGCGCCGCCCACCCGACAACCCGCTCCTACAATGAGCAGTTCTTC.

V gene TRBV11-2 combines with J gene TRBJ2-7, with D possibly TRBD1 on 6 matching bases. The CDR3 sequence is 14 residues long. Germline V gene lookup returns CDR1 SGHAT and CDR2 FQNNGV. V gave up 1 base and J gave up 3 bases, with 10 bases separating them. CDR3 amino acids: CASSLVGAIYEQYF. The CDR3 DNA reads TGTGCCAGCAGCTTAGTGGGGGCCATCTACGAGCAGTACTTC.

This clone was recorded only once. The V call is TRBV25-1, the J call TRBJ1-1; 8 bases agree with TRBD1. Trimming at V came to 8 bases and at J to 13 bases, leaving 15 bases not matched to a gene. The CDR3 totals 13 residues. Germline CDR1 reads MGHDK; CDR2 reads SYGVNS. CDR3 in amino acids: CASGETGDEGVFF. CDR3 coding DNA: TGTGCCAGCGGAGAGACAGGGGACGAGGGGGTTTTCTTT.

This clone was counted a few times. CDR3 nucleotide sequence: TGTGCCAGCAGCGCCGCCCCTCGAGCCTTAGATACGCAGTATTTT. Protein product: CASSAAPRALDTQYF. This chain connects TRBV11-2 to TRBJ2-3; D is ambiguous. V shed 5 bases and J shed 5 bases, with 17 bases lying between them. Germline V gene lookup returns CDR1 SGHAT and CDR2 FQNNGV. The CDR3 is made up of 15 amino acids.

The chain has TRBV7-9 and TRBJ1-1; D not certain. This CDR3 is 15 amino acids long. The V gene's germline CDR1 is SEHNR and CDR2 FQNEAQ (reference sequence). V lost 1 base and J lost 0, with 9 bases in between. The DNA for the CDR3 is TGTGCCAGCAGCTTAGGTACCGCGATGAACACTGAAGCTTTCTTT. This sequence encodes CASSLGTAMNTEAFF.

The chain links TRBV5-6 to TRBJ2-7; TRBD2 matches 9 bases. J gave up 2 bases and V 0 bases, and 6 bases lay outside the gene matches. Per germline, CDR1 SGHDT and CDR2 YYEEEE. The CDR3 spans 16 residues. In nucleotides, the CDR3 is TGTGCCAGCAGCTTGGCCTGGCGGGGGGGAACCTACGAGCAGTACTTC. As protein: CASSLAWRGGTYEQYF.

A single count supports this clone. The chain combines TRBV29-1 with TRBJ1-1; 8 nucleotides agree with TRBD1. CDR1 is SQVTM and CDR2 is ANQGSEA in the germline V gene. V shed 0 bases, J shed 0 bases, and the junction held 18 bases outside the gene matches. The length of the CDR3 is 20 residues. The CDR3 spells CSVEEGLNRDRPYMNTEAFF. The DNA of the CDR3 is TGCAGCGTTGAAGAGGGGTTGAACCGGGACAGGCCCTACATGAACACTGAAGCTTTCTTT.

The chain couples TRBV9 to TRBJ2-5; TRBD1 might be the D (6 bases). Deletions cut 0 bases from V and 0 bases from J, with 6 bases between. This CDR3 region has 14 residues. Germline-derived CDR1 and CDR2 are SGDLS and YYNGEE. The CDR3 loop reads CASSVGTDQETQYF. The CDR3, as DNA: TGTGCCAGCAGCGTAGGGACAGACCAAGAGACCCAGTACTTC.

This chain links TRBV7-6 with TRBJ1-1; 8 nucleotides align to TRBD1. The CDR3 consists of 16 residues. Unmatched junction bases numbered 9, after V lost 2 bases and J lost 4 bases. Germline loops: CDR1 SGHVS, CDR2 FNYEAQ. The CDR3: CASSLMARTGSTEAFF. CDR3 DNA: TGTGCCAGCAGCTTAATGGCCAGGACAGGGAGCACTGAAGCTTTCTTT.

The chain is built from TRBV27 and TRBJ2-5; perhaps TRBD1 as D (7 bases). Trimming cost V 2 bases and J 11 bases, with 18 bases left between them. CDR1 and CDR2 (germline): MNHEY, SMNVEV (reference sequence). The CDR3 contains 14 residues. CDR3 loop: CASSLGGGQVGQYF. In nucleotides, the CDR3 is TGTGCCAGCAGTTTAGGGGGAGGACAGGTCGGGCAGTACTTC.

The chain joins TRBV5-1 to TRBJ2-3; 7 bases are shared with TRBD2. The CDR3 runs 16 residues. Germline values: CDR1 SGHRS, CDR2 YFSETQ. V lost 0 bases to trimming and J lost 5 bases; unmatched junction nucleotides: 9. CDR3 bases: TGCGCCAGCAGCTTGGCGGCCAGCGGGATAGGAGATACGCAGTATTTT. This gives the protein CASSLAASGIGDTQYF.

The chain joins TRBV10-2 to TRBJ2-1; 7 bases map to TRBD1. Losses at the gene ends were 8 bases for V and 8 bases for J; bases not matched to a gene: 9. This CDR3 is built from 13 residues. Germline V CDR1 and CDR2: WSHSY, SAAADI. CDR3 loop: CASGGQLRDEQFF. CDR3 sequence (DNA): TGCGCCAGCGGGGGACAGCTTAGGGATGAGCAGTTCTTC.

This rearrangement joins TRBV30 to TRBJ1-2, with D possibly being TRBD1 (6 bases). There are 14 residues in the CDR3. Germline-derived CDR1 and CDR2 are GTSNPN and SVGIG (reference sequence). Trimming cost V 0 bases and J 3 bases, with 11 bases left between them. In DNA form, the CDR3 reads TGTGCCTGGAGTGTACAGGGAGCCCACTATGGCTACACCTTC. This sequence encodes CAWSVQGAHYGYTF.

The rearrangement links TRBV14 to TRBJ1-1; D perhaps matches TRBD1 (6 bases). CDR1 is SGHDN and CDR2 is FVKESK in the germline V gene. V was pared by 4 bases and J by 1 base, with 13 bases between. This CDR3 spans 15 amino acids. CDR3 nucleotide sequence: TGTGCCAGCAGCCGCTATAGGGGGGGGAACACTGAAGCTTTCTTT. It is translated as CASSRYRGGNTEAFF.

This clone came up once. The rearrangement joins TRBV5-1 to TRBJ1-1; the D gene is possibly TRBD1 (5 bases). Germline CDR1 is SGHRS and CDR2 is YFSETQ. The CDR3 sequence is 16 residues long. V was shortened by 2 bases and J by 5 bases, with 19 bases between the two germline ends. In DNA form, the CDR3 reads TGCGCCAGCAGCTTAGCCACGGGGGGGGTCGGAACTGAAGCTTTCTTT. Its translation: CASSLATGGVGTEAFF.

The genes are TRBV7-6 and TRBJ2-3; 9 nucleotides match TRBD1. Germline lookup yields CDR1 SGHVS and CDR2 FNYEAQ. J gave up 1 base and V 3 bases, and 2 bases lay outside the gene matches. There are 15 residues in the CDR3. The CDR3, as DNA: TGTGCCAGCAGCTTGGGACAGGGAGGCACAGATACGCAGTATTTT. Translation: CASSLGQGGTDTQYF.

The chain joins TRBV2 to TRBJ2-7; TRBD1 matches at 10 bases. The junction had 7 bases not matched to a gene; V was cut back by 6 bases and J by 5 bases. This CDR3 comprises 14 residues. The V gene's germline CDR1 is SNHLY and CDR2 FYNNEI. The chain's CDR3 is CASRRDRGPHEQYF. DNA of the CDR3: TGTGCCAGCAGGCGGGACAGGGGTCCCCACGAGCAGTACTTC.

This clone was observed once. V and J are TRBV29-1 and TRBJ1-1; no reliable D call. CDR3 size: 12 residues. Trimming pared 6 bases from V and 2 bases from J, leaving 10 bases between. CDR1 SQVTM and CDR2 ANQGSEA come from the germline V gene. CDR3 sequence (DNA): TGCAGCGTCCTGACAACTAACACTGAAGCTTTCTTT. Translating gives CSVLTTNTEAFF.

The rearrangement uses TRBV10-3 and TRBJ2-3, with 8 bases fitting TRBD2. V trimming: 4 bases; J trimming: 5 bases; junction bases outside the gene matches: 14. Germline lookup yields CDR1 ENHRY and CDR2 SYGVKD. CDR3 length: 17 amino acids. CDR3 protein: CAISVRLAGPLQDTQYF. The CDR3 nucleotides read TGTGCCATCAGTGTCCGATTAGCGGGGCCCCTCCAAGATACGCAGTATTTT.